This TCR beta chain was sequenced during a study of PD-1 blockade in classical Hodgkin lymphoma. The CDR3 spans 17 residues. The V gene's germline CDR1 is MNHEY and CDR2 SMNVEV (reference sequence). V lost 0 bases and J lost 4, with 15 bases in between. The protocol was immunoSEQ multiplex PCR, while the TCRdb copy is restricted to in-frame clones and leaves out a portion. The sample lists 70,000 or so clones; roughly 91% were seen once. All patients relapsed after autologous stem cell transplantation, and brentuximab vedotin exposure varied. Best outcomes ranged across complete response, partial response and progressive disease.

This chain uses TRBV27 with TRBJ1-4, with D perhaps TRBD1 (6 bases). The material was peripheral blood mononuclear cells (PBMCs), obtained at baseline. This clonotype originated in a human donor with classical Hodgkin lymphoma. CDR3 nucleotides: TGTGCCAGCAGTTTATCGACGGGGGGGCCTAGTAATGAAAAACTGTTTTTT. It translates to CASSLSTGGPSNEKLFF. The whole variable domain, filled in from reference TRBV27 and TRBJ1-4, reads EAQVTQNPRYLITVTGKKLTVTCSQNMNHEYMSWYRQDPGLGLRQIYYSMNVEVTDKGDVPEGYKVSRKEKRNFPLILESPSPNQTSLYFCASSLSTGGPSNEKLFFGSGTQLSVL.